These T cell receptor beta chains were read from a single sample in a study of T cells in Graves' hyperthyroidism and ophthalmopathy. TCRdb recomputed calls from the multiplex PCR reads with MiXCR, one row per CDR3 protein. The table has about 530,000 distinct CDR3 sequences, about 15% seen once. Specimen: blood. The receptors shown here come from a woman aged 18-29 years with Graves' ophthalmopathy. CDR3s include the opening cysteine and the closing phenylalanine or tryptophan. A D gene is named only where the DNA matches it firmly. A clone size is listed for some rows: how often the clone was seen (once, few, many), or a class if it is expanded.

V	D	J	size	CDR3	DNA
TRBV5-1	NA	TRBJ1-1	few	CASSLAGSFEAFF	TGCGCCAGCAGCTTGGCCGGCAGTTTTGAAGCTTTCTTT
TRBV12-3/TRBV12-4	NA	TRBJ1-5	NA	CASSFSRGNQPQHF	TGTGCCAGCAGTTTCAGCAGGGGCAATCAGCCCCAGCATTTT
TRBV12-3/TRBV12-4	TRBD1	TRBJ1-4	few	CASSFGDRDNEKLFF	TGTGCCAGCAGTTTCGGGGACAGAGATAATGAAAAACTGTTTTTT
TRBV2	TRBD1	TRBJ2-7	many	CASSAWDREDYEQYF	TGTGCCAGCAGTGCCTGGGACAGGGAAGACTACGAGCAGTACTTC
TRBV6-1	NA	TRBJ2-5	many	CASSEDRNSFETQYF	TGTGCCAGCAGTGAAGACAGAAACAGCTTTGAGACCCAGTACTTC
TRBV10-3	TRBD1	TRBJ1-2	many	CAISWTGGADYGYTF	TGTGCCATCAGTTGGACAGGGGGCGCAGACTATGGCTACACCTTC
TRBV5-5	NA	TRBJ2-7	few	CASSLDRYSYEQYF	TGTGCCAGCAGCTTGGACAGGTACTCCTACGAGCAGTACTTC
TRBV12-3/TRBV12-4	NA	TRBJ2-2	NA	CSSFTAHSNTGELFF	TGTTCCAGTTTTACAGCCCACTCGAACACCGGGGAGCTGTTTTTT
TRBV12-3/TRBV12-4	NA	TRBJ1-4	many	CASSRDTDGRLFF	TGTGCCAGCAGCCGAGACACGGACGGTAGACTGTTTTTT
TRBV7-9	NA	TRBJ1-1	many	CASGYRGGTEAFF	TGTGCCAGCGGATACCGGGGGGGAACTGAAGCTTTCTTT
TRBV28	TRBD1	TRBJ2-5	many	CASSGDRVQETQYF	TGTGCCAGCAGTGGGGACAGGGTTCAAGAGACCCAGTACTTC
TRBV2	TRBD1	TRBJ2-7	NA	CASSGVTGTDYEQYF	TGTGCCAGCAGTGGGGTCACCGGGACAGATTACGAGCAGTACTTC
TRBV12-3/TRBV12-4	NA	TRBJ2-5	NA	CASSAGTQETQYF	TGTGCCAGCAGTGCCGGGACGCAAGAGACCCAGTACTTC
TRBV4-1	NA	TRBJ1-5	few	CASSRRTAAQPQHF	TGCGCCAGCAGCCGAAGGACAGCGGCTCAGCCCCAGCATTTT
TRBV25-1	TRBD2	TRBJ2-7	many	CASTRLAGVREQYF	TGTGCCAGCACCCGACTAGCGGGAGTCCGTGAGCAGTACTTC
TRBV30	NA	TRBJ2-7	many	CAWSVLGARDKKTYEQYF	TGTGCCTGGAGTGTACTAGGTGCACGGGACAAAAAAACCTACGAGCAGTACTTC
TRBV3-1	NA	TRBJ1-1	many	CASSSAVRRGTEAFF	TGTGCCAGCAGCTCTGCCGTGAGAAGAGGCACTGAAGCTTTCTTT
TRBV27	TRBD1	TRBJ1-1	many	CASSLGQKNTEAFF	TGTGCCAGCAGTCTGGGACAGAAGAACACTGAAGCTTTCTTT
TRBV28	NA	TRBJ1-5	many	CASTNSNQPQHF	TGTGCCAGCACTAATAGCAATCAGCCCCAGCATTTT
TRBV28	NA	TRBJ1-1	NA	CASGRRRNTEAFF	TGTGCCAGCGGACGGAGGCGGAACACTGAAGCTTTCTTT
TRBV27	TRBD1	TRBJ1-1	many	CASSSPGTDRITEAFF	TGTGCCAGCAGTTCCCCCGGGACAGATCGCATCACTGAAGCTTTCTTT
TRBV6-1	NA	TRBJ1-3	NA	CASSPDRVSGNTIYF	TGTGCCAGCAGTCCCGACCGCGTTTCTGGAAACACCATATATTTT
TRBV2	TRBD1	TRBJ2-2	NA	CASRGPIGQGNTGELFF	TGTGCCAGCAGGGGGCCCATCGGACAGGGGAACACCGGGGAGCTGTTTTTT